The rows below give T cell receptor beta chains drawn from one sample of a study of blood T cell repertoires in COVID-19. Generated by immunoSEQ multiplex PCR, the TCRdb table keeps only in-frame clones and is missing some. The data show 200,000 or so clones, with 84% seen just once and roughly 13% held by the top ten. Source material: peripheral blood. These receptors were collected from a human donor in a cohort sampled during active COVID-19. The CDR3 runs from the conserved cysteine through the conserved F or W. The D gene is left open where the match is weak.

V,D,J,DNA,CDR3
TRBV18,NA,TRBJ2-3,TGTGCCAGCTCACCCCAGGGACACCGCACAGATACGCAGTATTTT,CASSPQGHRTDTQYF
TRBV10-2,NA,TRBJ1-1,TGCGCCAGCAGTCAGGGGCCCTGGGCTGAAGCTTTCTTT,CASSQGPWAEAFF
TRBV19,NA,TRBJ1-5,TGTGCCAGTAGTTGGGCTCTGGATCAGCCCCAGCATTTT,CASSWALDQPQHF
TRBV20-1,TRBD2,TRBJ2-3,TGCAGTGAAGCGGGAGTGGATACGCAGTATTTT,CSEAGVDTQYF
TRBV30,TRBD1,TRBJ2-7,TGTGCCTGGAGTTCCCGAGACAGGGCTTGGGTCGGAGCCCCCTACGAGCAGTACTTC,CAWSSRDRAWVGAPYEQYF
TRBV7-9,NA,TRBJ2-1,TGTGCCAGCAGCTTAATTCCTAGCTTCCGGACTGAGCAGTTCTTC,CASSLIPSFRTEQFF
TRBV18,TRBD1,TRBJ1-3,TGTGCCAGCTCAGCGGCCCCTCAGGGGGCTGGAAACACCATATATTTT,CASSAAPQGAGNTIYF
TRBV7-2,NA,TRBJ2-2,TGTGCCAGCAGCCCAGGGTCCCAGGGCCCCGGGGAGCTGTTTTTT,CASSPGSQGPGELFF
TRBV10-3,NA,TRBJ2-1,TGTGCCATCACGGGGGAGAGCTCCTACAATGAGCAGTTCTTC,CAITGESSYNEQFF
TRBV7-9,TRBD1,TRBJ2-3,TGTGCCAGCAGCTCCCTCTCGACAGGGTGGGGCACAGATACGCAGTATTTT,CASSSLSTGWGTDTQYF
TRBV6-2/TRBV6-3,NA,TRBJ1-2,TGTGCCAGCAGTTACTCGGACAGAAACTATGGCTACACCTTC,CASSYSDRNYGYTF